This T cell receptor (beta chain) was sequenced during a study of neurological immune-mediated disorders. V was clipped by 4 bases and J by 0 bases, with 12 bases between them. CDR1 and CDR2 from the germline V gene are SGHRS and YFSETQ. The length of the CDR3 is 15 residues. This clonotype was counted many times. Its antigen is still unknown. Time point in this sample: longitudinal time-point 3. Preparation of the unsorted libraries drew on 2 million PBMCs stored at -80 C. Notes on the study in general: The highest TCR clonal expansion occurred in HTLV-1-associated myelopathy; multiple sclerosis fell below healthy controls.

cDNA was made by 5'RACE with 10-nucleotide random UMIs. Each CDR3 protein gets one entry after TCRdb re-called the 5' RACE reads with MiXCR. The sample lists more than 40,000 distinct CDR3 sequences, over 9.5% occurring once. The source material was PBMCs. The chain has TRBV5-1 and TRBJ2-3; tentative D call: TRBD2 (6 bases). The clonotype comes from a male donor with HTLV-1-associated myelopathy (HAM/TSP). In DNA form, the CDR3 reads TGCGCCAGCAGCCCTCGGGGGACTAGCACAGATACGCAGTATTTT. It translates to CASSPRGTSTDTQYF.